This T cell receptor (beta chain) was observed in a study of T cells after yellow fever vaccination. Study information: Fractions containing few cells were prepared with SMART-Seq v4 Ultra Low Input.

Findings and limits, study-wide: Post-booster samples contained most primary-vaccination clones (approximately 97% CD4, about 85% CD8).

Trimming shortened V by 1 base and J by 5 bases, and 9 bases separated the two germline ends. This CDR3 contains 13 residues. Germline values: CDR1 SEHNR, CDR2 FQNEAQ (reference sequence). This clonotype has at least ten counts. Its target is not known. Universal primer sites and UMIs were introduced during 5'RACE template-switching synthesis of TCR cDNA. Each CDR3 protein gets one entry after TCRdb re-called the 5' RACE reads with MiXCR. This sample has roughly 120,000 distinct CDR3 sequences, with more than 6% found just once. The starting material was CD4+ T cells sorted from PBMCs, obtained 10 days after the first yellow fever vaccination. The sequence was collected from a man aged 18 to 30 who received the YFV17D yellow fever vaccine. The chain combines TRBV7-9 with TRBJ2-7; D may be TRBD1 (6 bases). CDR3 residues: CASSLGAGDEQYF. The CDR3 DNA follows: TGTGCCAGCAGCTTAGGCGCAGGGGACGAGCAGTACTTC.